This T cell receptor beta chain was identified during a study of beta chain features in type 1 diabetes (dated by TCRdb to the late 2010s). For context, the study as a whole: Mean age, gender distribution, total cell number and subset yield were not different between patients and healthy donors. Regulatory and stem cell-like memory subsets were isolated from only 8 patients and 8 healthy donors, whereas naive and central memory subsets came from all 28 donors. The study compared TCRB repertoires of sorted circulating CD4+ T cell subsets between recently diagnosed type 1 diabetes patients and matched healthy donors. A total of 90 million to 140 million sorted cells were examined across all samples, and RNA yield correlated strongly with the number of cells per subset. The paper's findings and limits, for the study overall: Because cDNA was sequenced instead of genomic DNA, activated cells with high expression could be over-represented, although the groups did not differ in activation or CD3 levels. In all four CD4+ subsets, TCRB CDR3 length was moderately but significantly shorter in type 1 diabetes patients. Shorter templates might be favored by PCR, yet because patient and control samples were amplified and corrected together, any such skew would affect both groups equally. Because the HLA sub-analyses included only small numbers of individuals, any influence of HLA type on TCRB rearrangement was left unresolved. Naive, central memory and regulatory TCRB repertoires appeared to be more similar among patients than among healthy donors. Fewer insertions and more nucleotide deletions at VDJ recombination sites were observed in patients with type 1 diabetes, implying thymic rearrangement abnormalities.

From each donor, a single peripheral blood sample of around 120 mL on average was drawn into heparinised tubes. A BD FACSAria II was used to sort naive, central memory, regulatory and stem cell-like memory CD4+ T cells with a panel that included CD45RO, CCR7, CD25, CD127, CD95 and CD27. All sorted populations exceeded 98% purity. PBMCs were separated immediately by Lymphoprep density gradient centrifugation and were stained directly, without being cultured. Samples were stained and sorted in pairs, with one healthy donor and one patient per experiment, so that batch effects were minimized. All of the isolated RNA was reverse transcribed with the High Capacity cDNA Reverse Transcription Kit, so expressed TCRB transcripts were sequenced. Deep immunoSEQ sequencing was applied to naive, central memory and regulatory T cell samples, giving an average of around 4 million total reads per sample. Sorted cells were lysed in RLT buffer and RNA was extracted with DNase-treated RNeasy Micro or Mini kits, depending on cell number. To prevent cross-contamination, each cell subset was processed individually, whereas patient and healthy donor samples were processed jointly. Using the immunoSEQ multiplex PCR, TCRB sequences were amplified from cDNA into 87-bp fragments spanning the CDR3 region. Sequencing of the amplicons was performed on the Illumina HiSeq platform. The paper's processing steps were these. Synthetic template baselines were used to correct PCR bias computationally, reads within Hamming distance 2 were collapsed together, and singletons that could not be merged were discarded. Reads were aligned to IMGT to assign V, D and J genes, CDR3 length, and insertions or deletions at six rearrangement sites. Clonotype counts were normalized to sorted cell number within each subset before computing true diversity and Gini coefficients with the tcR R package. Repertoire sharing was quantified using the overlap coefficient calculated on TCRB nucleotide sequences. As a proxy for the pre-selection repertoire, out-of-frame TCRB sequences from naive cells were analyzed. TCRdb carries this immuneACCESS record with in-frame sequences only. Its versions omit some clonotypes, under half of them owing to an unresolved V gene in the studies checked, with the rest unexplained. From that table come the V and J calls and clone size; the DNA was used to work out D and trimming. The table for this sample lists fewer than 500,000 clones; approximately 15% of them were counted only once. The ten largest clones represent under 0.04% of the sample.

There are a few counts of this clone. What this receptor recognizes is not known. There are no base qualities to consult, and no much larger clone falls within one base. Sequenced input: naive CD4+ T cells from blood. The sample's cell subset or site label is to be understood as: true naive CD4+ T cells. The TCR was taken from a man under 40 in good health.

CDR3 sequence: CASSLGGIHNEQFF. Read as DNA, the sequence is TGCGCCAGCAGCTTGGGTGGGATACACAATGAGCAGTTCTTC. The sequence is built from TRBV5-1 and TRBJ2-1, with the identity of the D gene unclear. Inclusive of the bounding cysteine and phenylalanine, the CDR3 is 14 residues long. Just CDR3 DNA is preserved here, 42 bases in frame from base 1. The germline ends are 9 bases apart after V is trimmed by 0 bases and J by 5 bases. CDR1 SGHRS and CDR2 YFSETQ are derived from the germline V gene.